Only one count was recorded for the clone carrying this T cell receptor beta chain. The sample is drawn from a study of blood T cell repertoires in COVID-19. Study as a whole: In each case, the material was cDNA or gDNA derived from T cells, B-cell-depleted T cells, or PBMCs.

In the original workflow: Estimated nucleated cell counts came from reference gene primer amplification. Here immunoSEQ multiplex PCR was the method, and the copy in TCRdb shows in-frame clones only, minus some. That table furnishes V, J and clone size, whereas the DNA furnished D and trimming. The sample records over 100,000 clones, approximately 89% being singletons. This CDR3 contains 15 residues. In germline, CDR1 is MDHEN, CDR2 SYDVKM. V trimming: 7 bases; J trimming: 0 bases; junction bases outside the gene matches: 7. Sequenced material: peripheral blood. The chain links TRBV28 to TRBJ1-2, with TRBD1 matching 8 bases. The source of this sequence is a woman in her 70s with COVID-19, enrolled during active disease. CDR3 sequence reads: CASTPSTGANYGYTF. The CDR3 coding sequence is TGTGCCAGCACCCCTTCGACAGGGGCTAACTATGGCTACACCTTC.